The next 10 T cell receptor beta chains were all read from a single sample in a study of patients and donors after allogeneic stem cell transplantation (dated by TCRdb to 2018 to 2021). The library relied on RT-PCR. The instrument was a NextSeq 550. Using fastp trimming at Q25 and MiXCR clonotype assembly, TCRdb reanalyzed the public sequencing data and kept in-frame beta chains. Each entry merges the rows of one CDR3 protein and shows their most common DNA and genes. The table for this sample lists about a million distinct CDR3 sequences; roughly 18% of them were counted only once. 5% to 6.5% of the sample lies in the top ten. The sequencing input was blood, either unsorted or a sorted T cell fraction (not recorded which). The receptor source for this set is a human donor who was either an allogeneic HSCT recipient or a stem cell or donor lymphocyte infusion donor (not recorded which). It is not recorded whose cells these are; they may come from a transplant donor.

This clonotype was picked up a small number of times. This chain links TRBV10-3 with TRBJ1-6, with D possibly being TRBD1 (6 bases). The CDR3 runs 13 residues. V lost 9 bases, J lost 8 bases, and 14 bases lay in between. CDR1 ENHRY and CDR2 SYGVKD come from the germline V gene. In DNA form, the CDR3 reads TGTGCCATAGGGACAACCGAGGATTCACCCCTCCACTTT. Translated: CAIGTTEDSPLHF.

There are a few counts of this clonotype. The CDR3 DNA reads TGTGCCAGCAGGACAGGAGGGACCCTTTCGGCCGGGGAGCAGTACTTC. Its protein is CASRTGGTLSAGEQYF. V gene TRBV2 combines with J gene TRBJ2-7, with D perhaps being TRBD1 or TRBD2 (6 bases each). The CDR3 length is 16 residues. The germline V gene has CDR1 SNHLY and CDR2 FYNNEI. V was clipped by 6 bases and J by 7 bases, with 25 bases between them.

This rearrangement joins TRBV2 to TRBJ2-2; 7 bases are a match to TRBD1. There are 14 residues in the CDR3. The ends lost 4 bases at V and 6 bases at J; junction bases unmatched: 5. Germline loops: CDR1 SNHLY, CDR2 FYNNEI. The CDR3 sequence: CASSGERGPGELFF. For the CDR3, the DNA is TGTGCCAGCAGTGGGGAGAGGGGGCCCGGGGAGCTGTTTTTT.

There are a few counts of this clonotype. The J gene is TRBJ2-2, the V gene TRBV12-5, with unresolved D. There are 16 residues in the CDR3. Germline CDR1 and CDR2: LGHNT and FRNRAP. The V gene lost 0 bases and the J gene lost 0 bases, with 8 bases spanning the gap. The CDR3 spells CASGLVVSSNTGELFF. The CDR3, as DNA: TGTGCTAGTGGTTTGGTCGTTAGTTCGAACACCGGGGAGCTGTTTTTT.

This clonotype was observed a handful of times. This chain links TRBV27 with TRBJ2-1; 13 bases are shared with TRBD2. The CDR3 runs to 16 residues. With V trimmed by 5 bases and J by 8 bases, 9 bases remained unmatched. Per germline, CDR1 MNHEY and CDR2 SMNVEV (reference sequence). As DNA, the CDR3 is TGTGCCAGCAGTCCCAATAGGACTAGCGGGAGCTATGAGCAGTTCTTC. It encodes CASSPNRTSGSYEQFF.

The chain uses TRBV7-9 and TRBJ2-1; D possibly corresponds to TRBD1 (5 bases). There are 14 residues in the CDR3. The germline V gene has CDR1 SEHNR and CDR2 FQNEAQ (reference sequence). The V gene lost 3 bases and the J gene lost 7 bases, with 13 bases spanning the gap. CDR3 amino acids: CASSLRQSSNEQFF. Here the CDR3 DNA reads TGTGCCAGCAGCTTGAGACAGTCCTCGAATGAGCAGTTCTTC.

CDR3 coding DNA: TGTGCCAGCAGTTACTCATCGGGGACCCAGTACTTC. Translation gives CASSYSSGTQYF. The rearrangement joins TRBV6-2 or TRBV6-3 to TRBJ2-5; D is uncertain. Germline V gene sequence: CDR1 MNHEY, CDR2 SVGEGT. The V end lost 0 bases, the J end lost 7 bases, and 6 bases lay between the germline ends. The CDR3 length is 12 residues.

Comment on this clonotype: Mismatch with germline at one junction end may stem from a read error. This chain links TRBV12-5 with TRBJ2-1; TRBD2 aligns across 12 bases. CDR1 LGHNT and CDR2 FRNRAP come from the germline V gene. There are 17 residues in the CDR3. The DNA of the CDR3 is TGTACTAGTGCCGTGGCTAGCGGGAGGGTGAACTACAATGAGCAGTTCTTC. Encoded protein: CTSAVASGRVNYNEQFF.

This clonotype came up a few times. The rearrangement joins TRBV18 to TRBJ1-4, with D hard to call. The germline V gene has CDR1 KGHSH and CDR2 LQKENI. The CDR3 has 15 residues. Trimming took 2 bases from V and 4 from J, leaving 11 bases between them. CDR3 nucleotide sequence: TGTGCCAGCTCACCAAAAAGAGCCTTTAATGAAAAACTGTTTTTT. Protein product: CASSPKRAFNEKLFF.

The CDR3 nucleotides read TGTGCCAGCAGCGGGAGAGCGGGACTAGCGGGGAGCCAGCCCGGGGAGCTGTTTTTT. It is translated as CASSGRAGLAGSQPGELFF. This chain connects TRBV11-2 to TRBJ2-2, with 13 bases fitting TRBD2. Germline assignment: CDR1 SGHAT and CDR2 FQNNGV. This CDR3 comprises 19 residues. The junction had 15 bases not matched to a gene; V was cut back by 5 bases and J by 6 bases.